Following are 29 T cell receptor beta chains from one sample sequenced in a study of T cell responses to AZD1222 COVID-19 vaccine. Sequencing was performed with immunoSEQ multiplex PCR; in TCRdb, only in-frame clones are kept and a portion is missing. The table lists around 110,000 clones, around 90% of them singletons. The sequencing here drew on peripheral blood, taken on day 0 of AZD1222 vaccination. The receptor source for this set is an adult in good health.

With regard to this clone: The junction does not match germline at one end; this may be a read error. This chain links TRBV14 with TRBJ2-7; D is perhaps TRBD2 (5 bases). Germline lookup yields CDR1 SGHDN and CDR2 FVKESK. The CDR3 spans 13 residues. In DNA, the CDR3 is TGTGCCAGCAGCCAATCAGTATCGCGCGGGCCAAACTTC. This translates into CASSQSVSRGPNF.

There are a few counts of this clone. The rearrangement joins TRBV6-1 to TRBJ1-3; unclear D gene. This CDR3 is built from 15 residues. Per germline, CDR1 MNHNS and CDR2 SASEGT. Between the trimmed V and J ends, which lost 2 bases and 0 bases, there was a span of 8 bases. The CDR3 spells CASSEMAVSGNTIYF. For the CDR3, the DNA is TGTGCCAGCAGTGAAATGGCGGTCTCTGGAAACACCATATATTTT.

This chain connects TRBV18 to TRBJ1-2, with TRBD1 matching over 10 bases. The CDR3 length is 16 residues. Unmatched junction bases numbered 5, after V lost 2 bases and J lost 2 bases. Germline CDR1 and CDR2: KGHSH and LQKENI. CDR3 coding DNA: TGTGCCAGCTCACCAGGGACAGGGGAATTGAACTATGGCTACACCTTC. Translating it yields CASSPGTGELNYGYTF. Full variable domain (outside the CDR3, taken from reference TRBV18 and TRBJ1-2): NAGVMQNPRHLVRRRGQEARLRCSPMKGHSHVYWYRQLPEEGLKFMVYLQKENIIDESGMPKERFSAEFPKEGPSILRIQQVVRGDSAAYFCASSPGTGELNYGYTFGSGTRLTVV.

The chain uses TRBV3-1 (or the pseudogene TRBV3-2) and TRBJ1-5; no clear D gene. There are 15 residues in the CDR3. Germline V gene lookup returns CDR1 LGHDT and CDR2 YNNKEL (reference sequence). Deletions cut 1 base from V and 5 bases from J, with 12 bases between. The CDR3 is CASSQGGHSYQPQHF. In nucleotides, the CDR3 is TGTGCCAGCAGCCAAGGAGGGCACAGCTATCAGCCCCAGCATTTT.

The chain joins TRBV19 to TRBJ1-5, with 7 bases fitting TRBD1. V was clipped by 6 bases and J by 3 bases; unmatched bases: 8. Germline CDR1 LNHDA, CDR2 SQIVND (reference sequence). The CDR3 has 15 amino acids. The CDR3 DNA reads TGTGCCAGTAGCAAAACAGGGGATTTCAATCAGCCCCAGCATTTT. Its protein product is CASSKTGDFNQPQHF.

The rearrangement joins TRBV7-2 to TRBJ2-2, with TRBD1 as a possible D gene (6 bases). The germline V and J ends were trimmed by 1 base and 4 bases, with 10 bases remaining between them. Germline loops: CDR1 SGHTA, CDR2 FQGNSA. The CDR3 consists of 15 residues. The CDR3 region is CASSLVQGTTGELFF. CDR3 bases: TGTGCCAGCAGCTTAGTACAGGGCACCACCGGGGAGCTGTTTTTT.

The chain recombines TRBV10-3 with TRBJ1-1, with D hard to call. V gave up 0 bases and J gave up 0 bases, with 8 bases separating them. The CDR3 spans 15 residues. Germline values: CDR1 ENHRY, CDR2 SYGVKD. CDR3 in amino acids: CAISESEGLNTEAFF. The CDR3 nucleotides are TGTGCCATCAGTGAGTCGGAGGGCCTGAACACTGAAGCTTTCTTT.

The chain carries TRBV7-2 and TRBJ1-3, with D tentatively TRBD1 (6 bases). The V gene lost 5 bases and the J gene lost 4 bases, with 15 bases spanning the gap. Germline V CDR1 and CDR2: SGHTA, FQGNSA. This CDR3 has 15 residues. The CDR3 DNA reads TGTGCCAGCAGCCTACAACAGGGATACGGAAACACCATATATTTT. Its translation: CASSLQQGYGNTIYF.

The chain uses TRBV5-4 and TRBJ1-5, with D unresolved. Trimming shortened V by 3 bases and J by 4 bases, and 14 bases separated the two germline ends. This CDR3 spans 15 amino acids. Germline V lookup: CDR1 SGHNT, CDR2 YYREEE (reference sequence). CDR3 DNA: TGTGCCAGCAGCTCCTGGGAGCTCCGGAATCAGCCCCAGCATTTT. Its translation: CASSSWELRNQPQHF.

This clone was counted once. The V call is TRBV3-1 (or the pseudogene TRBV3-2), the J call TRBJ2-7; D ambiguous. Trimming shortened V by 1 base and J by 3 bases, and 4 bases separated the two germline ends. The CDR3 runs 12 residues. Germline CDR1 and CDR2: LGHDT and YNNKEL (reference sequence). In DNA, the CDR3 is TGTGCCAGCAGCCAAGGGCGCTACGAGCAGTACTTC. Amino acids: CASSQGRYEQYF.

This rearrangement joins TRBV24-1 to TRBJ2-3; 9 bases fit TRBD1. The CDR3 has 17 amino acids. Trimming removed 2 bases from V and 7 bases from J; junction bases left unmatched: 12. CDR1 KGHDR and CDR2 SFDVKD come from the germline V gene. The CDR3 coding sequence is TGTGCCACCAGTGATTACAGAGACAGGGGGTTGGGGTATACGCAGTATTTT. Translated: CATSDYRDRGLGYTQYF.

V gene TRBV2 combines with J gene TRBJ1-2; unclear D gene. The CDR3 totals 12 residues. CDR1 and CDR2 (germline): SNHLY, FYNNEI. V was pared by 9 bases and J by 2 bases, with 10 bases between. The CDR3 reads CASVGRNYGYTF. The CDR3 coding sequence is TGTGCCAGTGTTGGACGGAACTATGGCTACACCTTC.

The rearrangement links TRBV5-4 to TRBJ2-6, with TRBD2 matching over 7 bases. CDR1 SGHNT and CDR2 YYREEE come from the germline V gene (reference sequence). The junction had 4 bases not matched to a gene; V was cut back by 4 bases and J by 0 bases. The CDR3 runs 16 residues. CDR3 DNA sequence: TGTGCCAGCAGCCTCGCTAGCGGCTCTGGGGCCAACGTCCTGACTTTC. Protein sequence: CASSLASGSGANVLTF.

This clone is termed hyperexpanded. The rearrangement joins TRBV19 to TRBJ2-7, with 12 bases identical to TRBD1. J was trimmed by 3 bases and V by 5 bases; bases with no gene match: 5. There are 15 residues in the CDR3. Germline V gene data show CDR1 as LNHDA and CDR2 as SQIVND (reference sequence). The CDR3 is CASSVGTGGFYEQYF. The DNA of the CDR3 is TGTGCCAGTAGTGTGGGGACAGGGGGCTTCTACGAGCAGTACTTC.

This chain uses TRBV4-3 with TRBJ2-7; D may be TRBD1 (5 bases). V gave up 4 bases and J gave up 7 bases, with 17 bases separating them. Germline V CDR1 and CDR2: LGHNA, YSLEER. CDR3 length equals 14 residues. CDR3 coding DNA: TGCGCCAGCAGCCCCGACGTAGGGGTGCGGGAGCAGTACTTC. Translation: CASSPDVGVREQYF.

The chain carries TRBV5-1 and TRBJ2-1; TRBD2 matches 9 bases. The trim removed 0 bases at V and 9 bases at J, leaving 10 bases unmatched. The CDR3 runs to 16 residues. The germline V gene encodes CDR1 SGHRS and CDR2 YFSETQ. The CDR3 DNA is TGCGCCAGCAGCTTGGCCCGAGCGGGAGGCAGGAGTGAGCAGTTCTTC. It is translated as CASSLARAGGRSEQFF.

The chain is built from TRBV24-1 and TRBJ2-1; D might be TRBD2 (5 bases). Trimming removed 1 base at V and 6 bases at J, with 9 bases between. CDR3 size: 14 residues. From germline, CDR1 is KGHDR and CDR2 SFDVKD. The CDR3 bases are TGTGCCACCAGTGATTTTGGCGGAGGCAATGAGCAGTTCTTC. Its protein is CATSDFGGGNEQFF.

This sequence joins TRBV27 and TRBJ1-1; D call uncertain. The germline gives CDR1 MNHEY, CDR2 SMNVEV (reference sequence). The V end was cut by 7 bases, the J end by 1 base, with 10 bases between. This CDR3 contains 13 residues. The CDR3 spells CASTADGNTEAFF. The CDR3 nucleotides read TGTGCCAGCACCGCGGACGGGAACACTGAAGCTTTCTTT.

The CDR3, as DNA: TGTGCCAGCAGCTTAGCGGGGGGTACAGATACGCAGTATTTT. It specifies CASSLAGGTDTQYF. V is TRBV7-9 and J is TRBJ2-3; D is possibly TRBD2 (6 bases). CDR1 SEHNR and CDR2 FQNEAQ come from the germline V gene (reference sequence). Trimming left V 0 bases short and J 3 bases short, with 7 bases between. The length of the CDR3 is 14 residues. The whole variable domain, filled in from reference TRBV7-9 and TRBJ2-3, reads DTGVSQNPRHKITKRGQNVTFRCDPISEHNRLYWYRQTLGQGPEFLTYFQNEAQLEKSRLLSDRFSAERPKGSFSTLEIQRTEQGDSAMYLCASSLAGGTDTQYFGPGTRLTVL.

The rearrangement joins TRBV5-8 to TRBJ1-2; D gene ambiguous. Between the trimmed V and J ends, which lost 0 bases and 7 bases, there was a span of 10 bases. The CDR3 runs to 13 residues. The germline V gene encodes CDR1 SGHTS and CDR2 YDEGEE. CDR3 loop: CASSLALVSGYTF. The CDR3, as DNA: TGTGCCAGCAGCTTGGCGTTAGTGAGTGGCTACACCTTC.

CDR3 nucleotides: TGCGCCAGCAGACTCCCGGGACAGGGTCTGAACACTGAAGCTTTCTTT. Translating it yields CASRLPGQGLNTEAFF. This sequence joins TRBV5-1 and TRBJ1-1, with TRBD1 identical over 9 bases. Germline assignment: CDR1 SGHRS and CDR2 YFSETQ. V shed 5 bases and J 0 bases; nucleotides not matched to a gene: 8. The CDR3 runs to 16 residues.

The chain couples TRBV3-1 (or the pseudogene TRBV3-2) to TRBJ2-1; D remains ambiguous. V lost 4 bases, J lost 13 bases, and 11 bases lay in between. CDR1 LGHDT and CDR2 YNNKEL come from the germline V gene (reference sequence). The CDR3 extends over 11 amino acids. The CDR3 DNA is TGTGCCAGCAGCCGTCGCCTCCTCCAGTTCTTC. Amino acid sequence: CASSRRLLQFF.

The chain joins TRBV7-3 to TRBJ2-3; D remains unclear. The length of the CDR3 is 13 residues. Germline loops: CDR1 SGHTA, CDR2 FQGTGA. Trimming took off 8 bases at V and 1 base at J, with 10 bases between the two ends. The CDR3 region is CASSTVRTDTQYF. CDR3 nucleotides: TGTGCCAGCTCTACAGTCCGCACAGATACGCAGTATTTT.

The CDR3 spells CASSFRGLRSEAFF. CDR3 coding DNA: TGTGCCAGCAGTTTTAGGGGGTTGAGGTCTGAAGCTTTCTTT. The rearrangement joins TRBV27 to TRBJ1-1; tentatively, D is TRBD1 (6 bases). The V end was cut by 3 bases, the J end by 6 bases, with 14 bases between. The CDR3 sequence is 14 residues long. From germline, CDR1 is MNHEY and CDR2 SMNVEV (reference sequence).

The V and J genes are TRBV6-5 and TRBJ2-7; D is perhaps TRBD1 or TRBD2 (5 bases each). The length of the CDR3 is 16 residues. Germline CDR1 MNHEY, CDR2 SVGAGI. The germline V and J ends were trimmed by 0 bases and 2 bases, with 14 bases remaining between them. The CDR3 DNA reads as TGTGCCAGCAGTTACTCTATTGGGGGAGAGACCTACGAGCAGTACTTC. This encodes CASSYSIGGETYEQYF.

This chain connects TRBV28 to TRBJ2-1, with 8 bases identical to TRBD1. Germline CDR1 and CDR2: MDHEN and SYDVKM. Trimming removed 7 bases from V and 2 bases from J; junction bases left unmatched: 1. The CDR3 loop spans 13 amino acids. CDR3 DNA sequence: TGTGCCAGCACAGGGGGCACCTACAATGAGCAGTTCTTC. Encoded protein: CASTGGTYNEQFF. The whole variable domain, remainder taken from reference TRBV28 and TRBJ2-1, is DVKVTQSSRYLVKRTGEKVFLECVQDMDHENMFWYRQDPGLGLRLIYFSYDVKMKEKGDIPEGYSVSREKKERFSLILESASTNQTSMYLCASTGGTYNEQFFGPGTRLTVL.

The CDR3: CASSPQRGGGRGQFF. The CDR3 DNA sequence: TGTGCCAGCTCACCACAGCGGGGGGGCGGCAGAGGGCAGTTCTTC. The chain employs TRBV18 and TRBJ2-1, with 10 bases that match TRBD2. This CDR3 region has 15 residues. After removal of 1 base from V and 12 bases from J, the junction contained 9 bases not matched to a gene. The germline V gene has CDR1 KGHSH and CDR2 LQKENI.

This sequence joins TRBV2 and TRBJ2-7; D gene uncertain. Trimming took 4 bases from V and 1 from J, leaving 8 bases between them. Germline assignment: CDR1 SNHLY and CDR2 FYNNEI. This CDR3 contains 13 residues. CDR3: CASSARLSYEQYF. The CDR3 nucleotides read TGTGCCAGCAGTGCCAGGTTATCCTACGAGCAGTACTTC.

The rearrangement links TRBV7-3 to TRBJ2-3; TRBD2 is a possible D gene (5 bases). Trimming took off 3 bases at V and 0 bases at J, with 13 bases between the two ends. The CDR3 is 16 amino acids. In germline, CDR1 is SGHTA, CDR2 FQGTGA. This CDR3 is CASSFGGLASTDTQYF. In DNA, the CDR3 is TGTGCCAGCAGCTTCGGCGGCCTAGCTAGCACAGATACGCAGTATTTT.